The 31 T cell receptor beta chains reported below all come from one sample, sequenced in a study of T-cell memory formation after mild COVID-19. MiXCR was run by TCRdb on the 5' RACE reads, yielding one entry per CDR3 protein. The table includes under 250,000 distinct CDR3 sequences, roughly a tenth detected once. The source material was PBMCs or a T cell subset sorted from them (not recorded which). These receptors were collected from a man younger than 35 who had mild COVID-19 (a few samples of this study predate the infection). Cell type and time point are not known.

This clonotype was seen more than once but under ten times. The chain is built from TRBV12-3 or TRBV12-4 and TRBJ2-3, with D perhaps TRBD1 or TRBD2 (5 bases each). Trimming pared 3 bases from V and 8 bases from J, leaving 21 bases between. This CDR3 contains 16 residues. The CDR3 DNA follows: TGTGCCAGCAGTTTTTCAGGACACGGATCGGGGTCTACGCAGTATTTT. Amino acid sequence: CASSFSGHGSGSTQYF.

The gene calls are TRBV25-1 and TRBJ1-5; 8 bases line up with TRBD1. The CDR3 has 14 residues. Germline CDR1 and CDR2: MGHDK and SYGVNS. The trim removed 8 bases at V and 4 bases at J, leaving 7 bases unmatched. CDR3 nucleotide sequence: TGTGCCAGCCGCCGACAGGGGTATAATCAGCCCCAGCATTTT. It yields the protein CASRRQGYNQPQHF.

This clonotype was counted at least ten times. The V and J genes are TRBV5-1 and TRBJ2-1, with D hard to call. V lost 3 bases to trimming and J lost 5 bases, with 3 bases between them. CDR1 is SGHRS, CDR2 YFSETQ, per germline. CDR3 length: 11 amino acids. The CDR3 protein is CASSYNNEQFF. The CDR3 DNA follows: TGCGCCAGCAGCTATAACAATGAGCAGTTCTTC. The full variable domain, rest sourced from reference TRBV5-1 and TRBJ2-1, is KAGVTQTPRYLIKTRGQQVTLSCSPISGHRSVSWYQQTPGQGLQFLFEYFSETQRNKGNFPGRFSGRQFSNSRSEMNVSTLELGDSALYLCASSYNNEQFFGPGTRLTVL.

This clonotype was detected a few times. The chain couples TRBV20-1 to TRBJ1-1, with no clear D. The CDR3 covers 10 residues. The V end was cut by 4 bases, the J end by 3 bases, with 3 bases between. CDR1 and CDR2 (germline): DFQATT, SNEGSKA (reference sequence). The CDR3 nucleotides read TGCAGTGCTACGGACACTGAAGCTTTCTTT. It translates to CSATDTEAFF.

A few counts support this clonotype. The rearrangement uses TRBV9 and TRBJ2-3, with 7 positions matching TRBD2. CDR3 length equals 15 residues. V lost 3 bases to trimming and J lost 6 bases; unmatched junction nucleotides: 10. Germline V gene data show CDR1 as SGDLS and CDR2 as YYNGEE. The CDR3 here is CASSAGLETSDTQYF. As DNA, the CDR3 is TGTGCCAGCAGCGCAGGACTAGAGACGTCCGATACGCAGTATTTT.

This clonotype was detected many times. The rearrangement uses TRBV12-3 or TRBV12-4 and TRBJ2-1; D unclear. This CDR3 comprises 12 residues. Deletions cut 6 bases from V and 10 bases from J, with 13 bases between. The CDR3 nucleotides are TGTGCCAGCAGGCCGGTCCTGGGGGAGCAGTTCTTC. Protein sequence: CASRPVLGEQFF.

This chain connects TRBV7-2 to TRBJ2-7; TRBD1 might be the D (6 bases). The V end was cut by 4 bases, the J end by 7 bases, with 20 bases between. This CDR3 has 15 amino acids. CDR1 and CDR2 (germline): SGHTA, FQGNSA. CDR3 bases: TGTGCCAGCAGCTCGAACAGGGCTCTGGTTGGAGAGCAGTACTTC. Translating it yields CASSSNRALVGEQYF.

This sequence joins TRBV29-1 and TRBJ2-3; D remains ambiguous. Trimming pared 4 bases from V and 6 bases from J, leaving 5 bases between. Germline CDR1 is SQVTM and CDR2 is ANQGSEA. This CDR3 has 10 residues. CDR3 nucleotides: TGCAGCGTTGGGTGGGATACGCAGTATTTT. Its translation is CSVGWDTQYF.

This clonotype came up a few times. This chain joins TRBV7-2 and TRBJ2-1; D is possibly TRBD1 or TRBD2 (5 bases each). CDR1 SGHTA and CDR2 FQGNSA come from the germline V gene. CDR3 length equals 15 residues. Trimming took 1 base from V and 1 from J, leaving 8 bases between them. CDR3 loop: CASSLVWGSYNEQFF. As DNA, the CDR3 is TGTGCCAGCAGCTTAGTGTGGGGGTCCTACAATGAGCAGTTCTTC.

This clonotype occurred a few times. The chain couples TRBV6-6 to TRBJ2-1; D is perhaps TRBD2 (5 bases). The germline V gene has CDR1 MNHNY and CDR2 SVGAGI (reference sequence). The CDR3 sequence is 13 residues long. Trimming shortened V by 11 bases and J by 0 bases, and 11 bases separated the two germline ends. CDR3 amino acids: CAGSADSYNEQFF. The CDR3 DNA reads TGTGCCGGTAGCGCCGACTCCTACAATGAGCAGTTCTTC.

This sequence joins TRBV5-1 and TRBJ2-3, with TRBD2 matching 12 bases. The junction had 8 bases not matched to a gene; V was cut back by 4 bases and J by 2 bases. Germline assignment: CDR1 SGHRS and CDR2 YFSETQ. This CDR3 has 17 amino acids. CDR3 coding DNA: TGCGCCAGCAGCCCGCGACTAGCGGGGGCTGCCACAGATACGCAGTATTTT. This gives the protein CASSPRLAGAATDTQYF.

This clonotype has more than one count but fewer than ten. This chain links TRBV12-3 or TRBV12-4 with TRBJ2-7; D gene unclear. This CDR3 is 13 amino acids long. Between the trimmed V and J ends, which lost 6 bases and 1 base, there was a span of 10 bases. The CDR3 coding sequence is TGTGCCAGCAGGCGCCCCCCGTCCTACGAGCAGTACTTC. Translating gives CASRRPPSYEQYF.

This clonotype was seen a handful of times. The chain links TRBV7-2 to TRBJ1-2; D might be TRBD1 (6 bases). This CDR3 has 15 residues. Trimming took 5 bases from V and 3 from J, leaving 16 bases between them. In germline, CDR1 is SGHTA, CDR2 FQGNSA. This chain's CDR3 is CASSPRGGADYGYTF. CDR3 nucleotide sequence: TGTGCCAGCAGCCCCCGCGGGGGGGCTGACTATGGCTACACCTTC. Based on the CDR3 plus reference TRBV7-2 and TRBJ1-2, the full variable domain is GAGVSQSPSNKVTEKGKDVELRCDPISGHTALYWYRQSLGQGLEFLIYFQGNSAPDKSGLPSDRFSAERTGGSVSTLTIQRTQQEDSAVYLCASSPRGGADYGYTFGSGTRLTVV.

In its sample, this clonotype was seen many times. V is TRBV12-3 or TRBV12-4 and J is TRBJ2-3; perhaps TRBD2 as D (6 bases). There are 15 residues in the CDR3. The V end lost 6 bases, the J end lost 5 bases, and 18 bases lay between the germline ends. The CDR3 protein is CASSIGTPGGDTQYF. For the CDR3, the DNA is TGTGCCAGCAGCATCGGGACTCCCGGGGGAGATACGCAGTATTTT.

This clonotype occurred a few times. V and J are TRBV5-6 and TRBJ2-7; D remains unclear. CDR1 and CDR2 from the germline V gene are SGHDT and YYEEEE. The CDR3 sequence is 14 residues long. Trimming took 1 base from V and 2 from J, leaving 10 bases between them. As DNA, the CDR3 is TGTGCCAGCAGCTTGCTTGGGATGGCCTACGAGCAGTACGTC. Translation gives CASSLLGMAYEQYV.

This clonotype has more than one count but fewer than ten. This chain connects TRBV10-3 to TRBJ1-1; maybe TRBD1 (5 bases). This CDR3 is 13 amino acids long. Trimming removed 6 bases at V and 4 bases at J, with 12 bases between. CDR1 and CDR2 from the germline V gene are ENHRY and SYGVKD. The CDR3 coding sequence is TGTGCCATCAGAGAACCGGGGCTCACTGAAGCTTTCTTT. Translated, it gives CAIREPGLTEAFF.

CDR3 DNA: TGTGCCATTAGACAGGGAACCGGGGAGCTGTTTTTT. Translating gives CAIRQGTGELFF. The J gene is TRBJ2-2, the V gene TRBV28, with 7 bases identical to TRBD1. The CDR3 is 12 residues long. The V and J ends lost 10 bases and 5 bases, in that order; junction bases with no gene match: 4. CDR1 is MDHEN, CDR2 SYDVKM, per germline.

The table lists this clonotype with a few counts. V gene TRBV7-2 combines with J gene TRBJ2-1, with D maybe TRBD1 (5 bases). The germline gives CDR1 SGHTA, CDR2 FQGNSA. The CDR3 sequence is 15 residues long. Trimming pared 0 bases from V and 9 bases from J, leaving 15 bases between. In nucleotides, the CDR3 is TGTGCCAGCAGCTTAGCGGGGCGTCGTTTCGGTGAGCAGTTCTTC. It yields the protein CASSLAGRRFGEQFF.

The sample holds many counts of this clonotype. The chain joins TRBV7-3 to TRBJ2-1, with D possibly matching TRBD2 (6 bases). This CDR3 spans 13 amino acids. Germline CDR1 reads SGHTA; CDR2 reads FQGTGA. V was pared by 5 bases and J by 4 bases, with 9 bases between. Written as DNA, the CDR3 is TGTGCCAGCAGCCAGGACTATTACAATGAGCAGTTCTTC. It translates to CASSQDYYNEQFF.

The chain carries TRBV27 and TRBJ2-1; 8 bases map to TRBD2. From germline, CDR1 is MNHEY and CDR2 SMNVEV (reference sequence). The CDR3 length is 17 residues. V gave up 3 bases and J gave up 7 bases; unmatched junction bases: 14. CDR3 DNA sequence: TGTGCCAGCAGTTTCGGGACTAGAGGGGGTTTTGGGAATGAGCAGTTCTTC. The encoded protein is CASSFGTRGGFGNEQFF.

This clonotype has a handful of counts. The J gene is TRBJ2-7, the V gene TRBV18, with unresolved D. The CDR3 contains 15 residues. Trimming stripped 2 bases from V and 3 bases from J, with 14 bases between. Per the germline V gene, CDR1 is KGHSH and CDR2 is LQKENI. The CDR3 bases are TGTGCCAGCTCACCAAGCCAGGACCCAATCTACGAGCAGTACTTC. Translating gives CASSPSQDPIYEQYF.

In its sample, this clonotype was seen a few times. The chain has TRBV7-3 and TRBJ2-5, with 7 bases that match TRBD2. J lost 3 bases, V lost 3 bases, and 16 bases had no gene match. The germline gives CDR1 SGHTA, CDR2 FQGTGA. The CDR3 is made up of 18 amino acids. CDR3 sequence reads: CASSLGPGGTGREETQYF. The CDR3 region has the DNA TGTGCCAGCAGCTTGGGTCCCGGTGGGACTGGGAGGGAAGAGACCCAGTACTTC.

The CDR3 DNA is TGTGCCAGCAGCCCGGGAGGGGGGACCCAGTACTTC. Amino acids: CASSPGGGTQYF. The chain carries TRBV7-8 and TRBJ2-7, with 8 bases that match TRBD2. The J call could be wrong; TRBJ2-5 is a better fit for the DNA end. There are 12 residues in the CDR3. In germline, CDR1 is SGHVS, CDR2 FQNEAQ.

This clonotype was seen a handful of times. The CDR3 spells CSASGQGLVDTQYF. The DNA of the CDR3 is TGCAGTGCCTCCGGACAGGGGTTGGTAGATACGCAGTATTTT. The genes are TRBV20-1 and TRBJ2-3; TRBD1 agrees at 9 bases. The V gene's germline CDR1 is DFQATT and CDR2 SNEGSKA (reference sequence). The V and J ends lost 6 bases and 5 bases, in that order; junction bases with no gene match: 9. CDR3 length equals 14 residues.

This clonotype appeared a few times. V and J are TRBV7-9 and TRBJ1-6, with TRBD1 matching over 9 bases. Trimming at V came to 5 bases and at J to 10 bases, leaving 9 bases not matched to a gene. Germline CDR1 is SEHNR and CDR2 is FQNEAQ (reference sequence). This CDR3 has 15 amino acids. This CDR3 is CASSPTGTGNSPLHF. CDR3 DNA sequence: TGTGCCAGCAGCCCCACCGGGACAGGGAACTCACCCCTCCACTTT.

The chain recombines TRBV11-1 with TRBJ2-7; D is uncertain. The V gene's germline CDR1 is SGHAT and CDR2 FQDESV (reference sequence). V was shortened by 4 bases and J by 0 bases, with 10 bases between the two germline ends. This CDR3 has 14 residues. CDR3 amino acids: CASSSAGFSYEQYF. As DNA, the CDR3 is TGTGCCAGCAGCTCGGCAGGATTCTCCTACGAGCAGTACTTC. Complete variable domain (other parts from reference TRBV11-1 and TRBJ2-7): EAEVAQSPRYKITEKSQAVAFWCDPISGHATLYWYRQILGQGPELLVQFQDESVVDDSQLPKDRFSAERLKGVDSTLKIQPAELGDSAMYLCASSSAGFSYEQYFGPGTRLTVT.

The chain joins TRBV5-1 to TRBJ1-6; TRBD1 matches 9 bases. This CDR3 is 16 amino acids long. Germline V CDR1 and CDR2: SGHRS, YFSETQ. The junction had 8 bases not matched to a gene; V was cut back by 1 base and J by 9 bases. As DNA, the CDR3 is TGCGCCAGCAGCTTGAACGGACAGGGGAGTGGTTCACCCCTCCACTTT. Translation: CASSLNGQGSGSPLHF.

This clonotype was seen a few times. The V call is TRBV11-2, the J call TRBJ2-5; 8 positions match TRBD1. V dropped 5 bases and J dropped 4; count of bases not matched to a gene: 6. The CDR3 sequence is 14 residues long. Germline V lookup: CDR1 SGHAT, CDR2 FQNNGV. The CDR3 DNA follows: TGTGCCAGCAGCCTCAGGGGGCATCCAGAGACCCAGTACTTC. Its translation: CASSLRGHPETQYF.

This clonotype was detected a few times. This chain links TRBV19 with TRBJ2-3, with 8 bases that match TRBD1. The germline gives CDR1 LNHDA, CDR2 SQIVND (reference sequence). J was trimmed by 4 bases and V by 4 bases; bases with no gene match: 4. The CDR3 runs to 14 residues. The CDR3 protein is CASSKQGEPDTQYF. The DNA for the CDR3 is TGTGCCAGTAGTAAACAGGGGGAACCAGATACGCAGTATTTT.

The table lists this clonotype with a few counts. The V call is TRBV20-1, the J call TRBJ1-3; a weak D match, TRBD1 (5 bases). Looked up from germline, CDR1 is DFQATT and CDR2 is SNEGSKA (reference sequence). The length of the CDR3 is 11 residues. The CDR3 sequence: CSGGEGNTIYF. DNA for the CDR3: TGCAGCGGGGGGGAAGGAAACACCATATATTTT.

V gene TRBV5-1 combines with J gene TRBJ2-1; D is unresolved. Trimming shortened V by 8 bases and J by 5 bases, and 5 bases separated the two germline ends. CDR3 length equals 10 residues. The germline V gene has CDR1 SGHRS and CDR2 YFSETQ. The CDR3 protein is CARNHNEQFF. The CDR3 DNA sequence: TGCGCCAGGAATCACAATGAGCAGTTCTTC.